This entry lists 29 T cell receptor beta chains sequenced from one sample in a study of T cells in localized non-small cell lung cancer. Profiling relied on immunoSEQ multiplex PCR, and the TCRdb table lists in-frame clones only, not all of them. The repertoire holds about 33,000 clones, about 92% seen once, with roughly 1.9% in the top ten. The sample consisted of peripheral blood, taken before any cancer treatment. Receptor source: a female donor of 60 years or more with stage I lung adenocarcinoma.

The chain has TRBV4-1 and TRBJ2-1; D possibly corresponds to TRBD1 (6 bases). Trimming cost V 0 bases and J 7 bases, with 10 bases left between them. Germline CDR1 is MGHRA and CDR2 is YSYEKL. The CDR3 loop spans 14 amino acids. The CDR3 DNA reads TGCGCCAGCAGCCAAGAGGACAGTAGGAATGAGCAGTTCTTC. Translation gives CASSQEDSRNEQFF.

CDR3 coding DNA: TGTGCCAGCAGCCCACGGGGGCTAGCGGGGACAGAGACCCAGTACTTC. Amino acids: CASSPRGLAGTETQYF. J is TRBJ2-5 and V is TRBV11-3; 9 nucleotides match TRBD2. The germline CDR1 and CDR2 sequences are SGHNT and YENEEA. CDR3 length: 16 residues. Trimming at V came to 5 bases and at J to 4 bases, leaving 11 bases not matched to a gene.

This chain uses TRBV30 with TRBJ1-2, with TRBD1 as a possible D gene (5 bases). Germline CDR1 and CDR2: GTSNPN and SVGIG (reference sequence). V was trimmed by 3 bases and J by 4 bases, leaving 12 bases between them. The CDR3 has 13 amino acids. Written as DNA, the CDR3 is TGTGCCTGGAGCGCCGGGGCCTCCTATGGCTACACCTTC. Translated: CAWSAGASYGYTF.

This chain links TRBV27 with TRBJ2-7; 12 bases line up with TRBD2. The germline V gene has CDR1 MNHEY and CDR2 SMNVEV (reference sequence). Trimming took 7 bases from V and 9 from J; bases not matched to a gene: 10. This CDR3 is built from 14 residues. This CDR3 reads CASTTGTSGQLQYF. CDR3 sequence (DNA): TGTGCCAGCACCACCGGGACTAGCGGGCAATTGCAGTACTTC.

Concerning this clone itself: A read error may account for a junction end that differs from germline. Other DNA sequences in the sample encode the same CDR3. The chain employs TRBV2 and TRBJ1-2; weak D call: TRBD1 (6 bases). The CDR3 runs 14 residues. CDR1 is SNHLY, CDR2 FYNNEI, per germline. For the CDR3, the DNA is TGTGCCAGCAGTGAACATAGGGGGGACTATGGCTACACTTTC. The encoded protein is CASSEHRGDYGYTF.

The chain couples TRBV6-5 to TRBJ2-7; D is unclear. Germline CDR1 and CDR2: MNHEY and SVGAGI. V was clipped by 5 bases and J by 11 bases, with 13 bases between them. The CDR3 consists of 11 residues. This chain's CDR3 is CASSRTAKKYF. For the CDR3, the DNA is TGTGCCAGCAGTAGGACGGCCAAGAAGTACTTC.

The genes are TRBV6-1 and TRBJ2-1; 7 positions agree with TRBD1. V was pared by 6 bases and J by 2 bases, with 4 bases of the junction left unmatched. The CDR3 totals 14 residues. CDR1 is MNHNS, CDR2 SASEGT, per germline. CDR3: CASRPDRTYNEQFF. The CDR3 DNA sequence: TGTGCCAGCAGGCCGGACAGGACCTACAATGAGCAGTTCTTC.

The V and J genes are TRBV5-4 and TRBJ2-3; D possibly matches TRBD1 or TRBD2 (5 bases each). Germline V lookup: CDR1 SGHNT, CDR2 YYREEE (reference sequence). V dropped 4 bases and J dropped 9 bases, with 12 bases sitting between them. This CDR3 region has 12 residues. The CDR3 DNA follows: TGTGCCAGCAGCCCCGGGACCCCAACGCAGTATTTT. The encoded protein is CASSPGTPTQYF.

The genes are TRBV7-9 and TRBJ1-1, with 7 bases matching TRBD1. Germline V gene sequence: CDR1 SEHNR, CDR2 FQNEAQ (reference sequence). J lost 4 bases, V lost 2 bases, and 10 bases had no gene match. CDR3 length: 16 amino acids. For the CDR3, the DNA is TGTGCCAGCAGCTTAAGGTCTGGCCCAGGGGGCACTGAAGCTTTCTTT. This translates into CASSLRSGPGGTEAFF.

This chain connects TRBV30 to TRBJ2-5, with a possible D match to TRBD1 (6 bases). Germline CDR1 reads GTSNPN; CDR2 reads SVGIG (reference sequence). V was trimmed by 0 bases and J by 5 bases, leaving 10 bases between them. This CDR3 has 13 amino acids. The CDR3 loop reads CAWSVQGGETQYF. The CDR3 DNA follows: TGTGCCTGGAGTGTACAGGGTGGGGAGACCCAGTACTTC.

There are a few counts of this clone. The chain has TRBV7-9 and TRBJ2-1; weak D call: TRBD2 (5 bases). In germline, CDR1 is SEHNR, CDR2 FQNEAQ (reference sequence). Trimming pared 5 bases from V and 8 bases from J, leaving 22 bases between. There are 16 residues in the CDR3. The CDR3 here is CASSLIGVSRRDEQFF. CDR3 nucleotides: TGTGCCAGCAGCCTTATCGGGGTCTCCCGCAGAGATGAGCAGTTCTTC. The whole variable domain, remainder taken from reference TRBV7-9 and TRBJ2-1, is DTGVSQNPRHKITKRGQNVTFRCDPISEHNRLYWYRQTLGQGPEFLTYFQNEAQLEKSRLLSDRFSAERPKGSFSTLEIQRTEQGDSAMYLCASSLIGVSRRDEQFFGPGTRLTVL.

The chain has TRBV2 and TRBJ2-2, with D perhaps TRBD1 (5 bases). V was pared by 0 bases and J by 1 base, with 6 bases between. Germline V gene lookup returns CDR1 SNHLY and CDR2 FYNNEI. The CDR3 runs to 15 residues. The CDR3 nucleotides are TGTGCCAGCAGTGAAGCGGGGCGGAACACCGGGGAGCTGTTTTTT. Its protein product is CASSEAGRNTGELFF.

J is TRBJ1-2 and V is TRBV7-9; 7 nucleotides match TRBD1. The CDR3 covers 15 residues. The germline V gene encodes CDR1 SEHNR and CDR2 FQNEAQ (reference sequence). V trimming: 5 bases; J trimming: 8 bases; junction bases outside the gene matches: 14. The CDR3 DNA follows: TGTGCCAGCAGCCATAGCGGGACAGTTATAACAGGCTACACCTTC. It is translated as CASSHSGTVITGYTF. The full variable domain, in which reference TRBV7-9 and TRBJ1-2 provide the parts outside the CDR3, is DTGVSQNPRHKITKRGQNVTFRCDPISEHNRLYWYRQTLGQGPEFLTYFQNEAQLEKSRLLSDRFSAERPKGSFSTLEIQRTEQGDSAMYLCASSHSGTVITGYTFGSGTRLTVV.

The gene calls are TRBV7-8 and TRBJ1-1; a weak D match, TRBD1 (5 bases). The CDR3 runs to 16 residues. Trimming pared 3 bases from V and 0 bases from J, leaving 14 bases between. In germline, CDR1 is SGHVS, CDR2 FQNEAQ. The CDR3 spells CASSLGTGTLNTEAFF. In nucleotides, the CDR3 is TGTGCCAGCAGCTTGGGGACGGGGACCCTGAACACTGAAGCTTTCTTT.

Comment on this clone: This CDR3 is also generated by other DNA sequences in the sample. The chain has TRBV5-1 and TRBJ2-5; D gene ambiguous. V lost 0 bases, J lost 5 bases, and 2 bases lay in between. Germline loops: CDR1 SGHRS, CDR2 YFSETQ. This CDR3 spans 11 amino acids. The CDR3 DNA follows: TGCGCCAGCAGCTTGGAGGAGACCCAGTACTTC. It is translated as CASSLEETQYF.

Here the CDR3 reads CAISEPGQGPYNEQFF. Written as DNA, the CDR3 is TGTGCCATCAGTGAACCCGGACAGGGCCCGTACAATGAGCAGTTCTTC. V usage is TRBV10-3 and J usage is TRBJ2-1, with 8 bases aligning to TRBD1. The V segment lost 3 bases and the J segment 4 bases; nucleotides outside the gene matches: 8. The CDR3 length is 16 residues. Germline CDR1 is ENHRY and CDR2 is SYGVKD.

Only one count was recorded for this clone. J is TRBJ2-5 and V is TRBV19; the match to TRBD1 covers 9 bases. Trimming took 5 bases from V and 5 from J; bases not matched to a gene: 3. The CDR3 length is 13 residues. Germline loops: CDR1 LNHDA, CDR2 SQIVND (reference sequence). The chain's CDR3 is CASSPTGGETQYF. The CDR3 DNA follows: TGTGCCAGTAGTCCTACAGGGGGCGAGACCCAGTACTTC.

This clone was counted once. CDR3 region: CATSRERQGAYEQYF. Written as DNA, the CDR3 is TGTGCCACCAGCAGGGAGAGACAGGGGGCCTACGAGCAGTACTTC. The genes are TRBV15 and TRBJ2-7; 9 bases align to TRBD1. V shed 3 bases and J 2 bases; nucleotides not matched to a gene: 5. Germline CDR1 is LNHNV and CDR2 is YYDKDF (reference sequence). There are 15 residues in the CDR3.

The V call is TRBV19, the J call TRBJ2-7; TRBD1 matches at 10 bases. J lost 3 bases, V lost 5 bases, and 1 base had no gene match. The CDR3 extends over 13 amino acids. In germline, CDR1 is LNHDA, CDR2 SQIVND (reference sequence). The CDR3: CASSRDRGYEQYF. Here the CDR3 DNA reads TGTGCCAGTAGTCGGGACAGGGGCTACGAGCAGTACTTC. Full variable domain (outside the CDR3, taken from reference TRBV19 and TRBJ2-7): DGGITQSPKYLFRKEGQNVTLSCEQNLNHDAMYWYRQDPGQGLRLIYYSQIVNDFQKGDIAEGYSVSREKKESFPLTVTSAQKNPTAFYLCASSRDRGYEQYFGPGTRLTVT.

The chain combines TRBV10-2 with TRBJ2-1, with D hard to call. Germline CDR1 reads WSHSY; CDR2 reads SAAADI. The V and J ends lost 4 bases and 0 bases respectively, with 13 bases between them. This CDR3 has 16 amino acids. CDR3 coding DNA: TGCGCCAGCAGTGGCCGGACGGCCAGCTCCTACAATGAGCAGTTCTTC. This codes for CASSGRTASSYNEQFF.

The CDR3 sequence is CASSLMTSGGTGELFF. The DNA for the CDR3 is TGTGCCAGCAGCTTGATGACTAGCGGGGGCACCGGGGAGCTGTTTTTT. The chain links TRBV5-6 to TRBJ2-2, with 12 bases that match TRBD2. Germline lookup yields CDR1 SGHDT and CDR2 YYEEEE. The CDR3 length is 16 residues. The J segment lost 4 bases and the V segment lost 1 base, leaving 2 bases of the junction unmatched.

The chain has TRBV28 and TRBJ1-6; D unclear. V lost 6 bases to trimming and J lost 0 bases, with 27 bases between them. CDR3 size: 21 residues. Germline lookup yields CDR1 MDHEN and CDR2 SYDVKM. The CDR3, as DNA: TGTGCCAGCAGACAAAAACCCAGGCAGACGCGTCGCCTCTCCTATAATTCACCCCTCCACTTT. This translates into CASRQKPRQTRRLSYNSPLHF.

The rearrangement links TRBV6-9 to TRBJ2-7; D gene uncertain. From germline, CDR1 is MNHGY and CDR2 SVAAGI. This CDR3 has 14 residues. Trimming took 2 bases from V and 4 from J, leaving 12 bases between them. DNA for the CDR3: TGTGCCAGCAGTTATCGGACCCTACTTTACGAGCAGTACTTC. This sequence encodes CASSYRTLLYEQYF.

This clone has more than one count but fewer than ten. V usage is TRBV9 and J usage is TRBJ2-7; weak D call: TRBD2 (5 bases). V was trimmed by 5 bases and J by 0 bases, leaving 6 bases between them. The CDR3 has 12 amino acids. In germline, CDR1 is SGDLS, CDR2 YYNGEE. The CDR3 coding sequence is TGTGCCAGCAGGGGGAGCTCCTACGAGCAGTACTTC. Translating it yields CASRGSSYEQYF.

The chain uses TRBV6-6 and TRBJ1-2; D remains unclear. V shed 0 bases and J shed 4 bases, with 15 bases lying between them. CDR1 and CDR2 from the germline V gene are MNHNY and SVGAGI (reference sequence). This CDR3 region has 16 residues. DNA for the CDR3: TGTGCCAGCAGTTACTCCAGTCAGGCGGGGAGCTATGGCTACACCTTC. Translated, it gives CASSYSSQAGSYGYTF.

This clone was detected a few times. This sequence joins TRBV7-8 and TRBJ1-6; tentative D call: TRBD1 (5 bases). Germline lookup yields CDR1 SGHVS and CDR2 FQNEAQ. V gave up 1 base and J gave up 7 bases, with 14 bases separating them. The CDR3 is 16 residues long. The CDR3 nucleotides read TGTGCCAGCAGCTTAGGGCCCGCGGGGGGAAATTCACCCCTCCACTTT. Protein product: CASSLGPAGGNSPLHF.

This clone was observed a single time. This chain joins TRBV29-1 and TRBJ1-1; TRBD1 is a possible D gene (5 bases). Germline V lookup: CDR1 SQVTM, CDR2 ANQGSEA. Deletions cut 4 bases from V and 0 bases from J, with 9 bases between. This CDR3 contains 13 residues. The CDR3 region has the DNA TGCAGCGTTGTTCGGGGCATGAACACTGAAGCTTTCTTT. It specifies CSVVRGMNTEAFF.

This clone was recorded only once. The chain is built from TRBV6-5 and TRBJ1-2, with no clear D. V shed 6 bases and J shed 2 bases, with 13 bases lying between them. Germline V gene lookup returns CDR1 MNHEY and CDR2 SVGAGI. The CDR3 is made up of 14 amino acids. In nucleotides, the CDR3 is TGTGCCAGCAGGAAGAGGACGGGAAACTATGGCTACACCTTC. This gives the protein CASRKRTGNYGYTF.

Details on this clone: The CDR3 does not close with the conserved phenylalanine or tryptophan, likely indicating a read error. Because the CDR3's place on the DNA is in doubt, the DNA is left out and the CDR3 is given as listed by TCRdb. The chain has TRBV27 and TRBJ1-2. The germline V gene has CDR1 MNHEY and CDR2 SMNVEV (reference sequence). The CDR3 comprises 14 residues, both ends counted. The CDR3 loop reads CASSGRSSRGPSFE.